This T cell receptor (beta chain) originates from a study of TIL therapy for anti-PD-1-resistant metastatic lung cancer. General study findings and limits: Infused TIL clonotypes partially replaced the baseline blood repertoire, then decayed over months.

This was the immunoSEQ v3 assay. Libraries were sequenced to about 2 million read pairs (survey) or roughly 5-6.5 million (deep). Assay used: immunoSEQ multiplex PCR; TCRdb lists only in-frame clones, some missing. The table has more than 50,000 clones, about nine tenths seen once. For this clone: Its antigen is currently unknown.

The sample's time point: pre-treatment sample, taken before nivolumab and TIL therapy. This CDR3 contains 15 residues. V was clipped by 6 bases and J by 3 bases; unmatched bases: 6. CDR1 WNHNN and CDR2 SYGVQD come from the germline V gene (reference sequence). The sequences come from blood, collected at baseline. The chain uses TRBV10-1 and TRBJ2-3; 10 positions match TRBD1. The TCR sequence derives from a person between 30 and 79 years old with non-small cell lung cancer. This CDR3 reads CASREGTGETDTQYF. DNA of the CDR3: TGCGCCAGCAGAGAAGGGACAGGGGAGACAGATACGCAGTATTTT.